Included here is one T cell receptor beta chain sequence, with context. The target antigen is unknown. Only in-frame clones appear in the TCRdb table, and some are missing; sequencing was by immunoSEQ multiplex PCR. The sample includes tens of thousands of clones, roughly 96% of them seen just once. This record comes from a study of cytomegalovirus exposure and HLA in healthy donors. Overall study results and limits: Diagnosis of cytomegalovirus status made by the classifier reportedly showed high specificity and sensitivity. Cytomegalovirus association was assigned to about 150 TCR beta chains. According to a subsequent analysis, TCR clusters from the first cohort were inclined to appear together in the roughly 110 validation repertoires.

From germline, CDR1 is SGHNT and CDR2 YYREEE (reference sequence). The CDR3 sequence is 13 residues long. Trimming shortened V by 4 bases and J by 1 base, and 8 bases separated the two germline ends. The TCR was taken from a man between 18 and 35 years old in good health and CMV-seronegative. The chain joins TRBV5-4 to TRBJ1-1; possibly TRBD1 for D (6 bases). Sequencing input: PBMCs. This CDR3 reads CASSEQGNTEAFF. CDR3 bases: TGTGCCAGCAGCGAACAGGGGAACACTGAAGCTTTCTTT.